One TCR beta chain is described in this entry. Its target is not known. The data derive from a study of T cell repertoires in cytomegalovirus infection. Study as a whole: HLA-B-restricted CMV epitopes that are well studied, plus recently identified HLA-C-restricted ones, were used by the study. Evidence of both CMV infection and a matching HLA type came from public TCR beta signatures. Findings and limits, study-wide: Ex vivo, HLA-C-restricted CMV-specific TCR beta clonotypes prevailed over the rest of the response.

Trimming removed 4 bases at V and 0 bases at J, with 10 bases between. The CDR3 loop spans 14 amino acids. Germline assignment: CDR1 SGDLS and CDR2 YYNGEE. One entry per CDR3 protein, called by TCRdb with MiXCR from the reads. The table lists roughly 340,000 distinct CDR3 sequences, around 29% of them singletons, with 15% to 20% in the top ten. This specimen was cultured PBMCs, taken from culture after CMV antigen stimulation. The clonotype originates from a human donor in good health (CMV status not recorded). Some clones in this sample may be carry-over from other donors' samples. The chain couples TRBV9 to TRBJ1-1; D gene ambiguous. The CDR3 DNA reads as TGTGCCAGCAGCCGCGATCCCTTGAACACTGAAGCTTTCTTT. The encoded protein is CASSRDPLNTEAFF.